Listed here are 28 T cell receptor beta chains from one sample, sequenced in a study of blood T cell repertoires in COVID-19. TCRdb keeps only in-frame clones here, not all; method: immunoSEQ multiplex PCR. The sample has roughly 180,000 clones; about 76% are singletons. The sample consisted of peripheral blood. These TCRs come from a woman aged 45-60 years with active or convalescent COVID-19.

This sequence joins TRBV28 and TRBJ1-4; 7 bases match TRBD1. Trimming at V came to 11 bases and at J to 5 bases, leaving 8 bases not matched to a gene. Germline lookup yields CDR1 MDHEN and CDR2 SYDVKM. The CDR3 contains 13 residues. CDR3: CACHRGLNEKLFF. Written as DNA, the CDR3 is TGTGCCTGCCACAGGGGATTAAATGAAAAACTGTTTTTT.

The gene calls are TRBV4-2 and TRBJ2-7, with no clear D. The germline V gene has CDR1 LGHNA and CDR2 YNFKEQ. V shed 1 base and J shed 0 bases, with 10 bases lying between them. The length of the CDR3 is 15 residues. The CDR3 nucleotides are TGTGCCAGCAGCCAAGGCGGAACGAGCTCCTACGAGCAGTACTTC. The encoded protein is CASSQGGTSSYEQYF.

This sequence joins TRBV29-1 and TRBJ2-1; 7 nucleotides line up with TRBD2. The CDR3 spans 13 residues. Trimming at V came to 4 bases and at J to 4 bases, leaving 4 bases not matched to a gene. Germline CDR1 reads SQVTM; CDR2 reads ANQGSEA. As DNA, the CDR3 is TGCAGCGTTGGCGGGAGAGGGTACAATGAGCAGTTCTTC. Its protein product is CSVGGRGYNEQFF.

V usage is TRBV5-5 and J usage is TRBJ1-5; D not resolved. Germline V gives CDR1 SGHKS, CDR2 YYEKEE (reference sequence). V lost 1 base to trimming and J lost 2 bases, with 10 bases between them. The CDR3 sequence is 15 residues long. The CDR3: CASSLSGHGNQPQHF. CDR3 nucleotide sequence: TGTGCCAGCAGCTTGAGCGGGCACGGCAATCAGCCCCAGCATTTT. Full variable domain (missing parts from reference TRBV5-5 and TRBJ1-5): DAGVTQSPTHLIKTRGQQVTLRCSPISGHKSVSWYQQVLGQGPQFIFQYYEKEERGRGNFPDRFSARQFPNYSSELNVNALLLGDSALYLCASSLSGHGNQPQHFGDGTRLSIL.

The rearrangement links TRBV3-1 (or the pseudogene TRBV3-2) to TRBJ1-3; D gene uncertain. CDR1 is LGHDT and CDR2 is YNNKEL in the germline V gene (reference sequence). V was cut by 0 bases and J by 0 bases, with 18 bases left in between. This CDR3 is built from 19 residues. The CDR3 protein is CASSQDSPQPNFSGNTIYF. CDR3 in DNA: TGTGCCAGCAGCCAAGATTCCCCACAGCCTAACTTCTCTGGAAACACCATATATTTT.

This chain links TRBV2 with TRBJ1-4; TRBD1 might be the D (5 bases). The V gene lost 4 bases and the J gene lost 3 bases, with 12 bases spanning the gap. Germline V gene sequence: CDR1 SNHLY, CDR2 FYNNEI. This CDR3 region has 15 residues. The CDR3 bases are TGTGCCAGCAGTGGGAATGGACAACCTAATGAAAAACTGTTTTTT. Translated: CASSGNGQPNEKLFF.

This rearrangement joins TRBV7-8 to TRBJ1-2; TRBD1 aligns across 8 bases. Germline V gives CDR1 SGHVS, CDR2 FQNEAQ. The CDR3 consists of 15 residues. V shed 5 bases, J shed 2 bases, and the junction held 7 bases outside the gene matches. This CDR3 is CASSPGTGYNYGYTF. As DNA, the CDR3 is TGTGCCAGCAGCCCCGGGACAGGTTACAACTATGGCTACACCTTC. Filled out from reference TRBV7-8 and TRBJ1-2, the complete variable domain reads GAGVSQSPRYKVAKRGQDVALRCDPISGHVSLFWYQQALGQGPEFLTYFQNEAQLDKSGLPSDRFFAERPEGSVSTLKIQRTQQEDSAVYLCASSPGTGYNYGYTFGSGTRLTVV.

This clone was seen only once. J is TRBJ2-5 and V is TRBV18; D unresolved. Between the trimmed V and J ends, which lost 2 bases and 4 bases, there was a span of 14 bases. Germline-derived CDR1 and CDR2 are KGHSH and LQKENI. This CDR3 spans 15 amino acids. Written as DNA, the CDR3 is TGTGCCAGCTCACCAATAAGACAAGGTGGAGAGACCCAGTACTTC. This gives the protein CASSPIRQGGETQYF. Filled out from reference TRBV18 and TRBJ2-5, the complete variable domain reads NAGVMQNPRHLVRRRGQEARLRCSPMKGHSHVYWYRQLPEEGLKFMVYLQKENIIDESGMPKERFSAEFPKEGPSILRIQQVVRGDSAAYFCASSPIRQGGETQYFGPGTRLLVL.

This chain connects TRBV9 to TRBJ2-3; D is possibly TRBD2 (5 bases). The CDR3 is 14 residues long. CDR1 and CDR2 from the germline V gene are SGDLS and YYNGEE. V dropped 7 bases and J dropped 2 bases, with 14 bases sitting between them. The CDR3 protein is CASQTGIVTDTQYF. CDR3 bases: TGTGCCAGCCAAACCGGGATCGTCACAGATACGCAGTATTTT.

The chain joins TRBV18 to TRBJ1-2, with TRBD1 identical over 9 bases. J gave up 2 bases and V 3 bases, and 7 bases lay outside the gene matches. Germline CDR1 is KGHSH and CDR2 is LQKENI. The CDR3 covers 16 residues. This CDR3 reads CASSPPNRGPNYGYTF. The CDR3 DNA is TGTGCCAGCTCACCGCCAAACAGGGGGCCAAACTATGGCTACACCTTC.

Remarks on this clone: Other DNA sequences within the sample encode an identical CDR3. This chain links TRBV30 with TRBJ2-7; TRBD1 matches at 7 bases. The CDR3 has 12 residues. The germline CDR1 and CDR2 sequences are GTSNPN and SVGIG (reference sequence). The V gene end was trimmed by 0 bases and the J gene end by 4 bases; junction bases not matched to a gene: 0. The chain's CDR3 is CAWSVQGYEQYF. In DNA form, the CDR3 reads TGTGCCTGGAGTGTACAGGGGTACGAGCAGTACTTC.

This chain joins TRBV4-3 and TRBJ2-3, with 9 bases identical to TRBD2. V shed 5 bases, J shed 0 bases, and the junction held 6 bases outside the gene matches. The V gene's germline CDR1 is LGHNA and CDR2 YSLEER. There are 16 residues in the CDR3. The CDR3 coding sequence is TGCGCCAGCAGCTCCCGGACTAGCGCAAGCACAGATACGCAGTATTTT. Its translation: CASSSRTSASTDTQYF.

The CDR3 is CASSIGWMGQGTNQPQHF. CDR3 sequence (DNA): TGTGCCAGTAGTATAGGTTGGATGGGACAGGGTACTAATCAGCCCCAGCATTTT. The gene calls are TRBV19 and TRBJ1-5; 9 nucleotides line up with TRBD1. Germline V CDR1 and CDR2: LNHDA, SQIVND (reference sequence). This CDR3 is built from 18 residues. Trimming took 1 base from V and 4 from J; bases not matched to a gene: 11.

The chain has TRBV14 and TRBJ1-2; D perhaps matches TRBD1 (5 bases). V shed 4 bases and J shed 0 bases, with 9 bases lying between them. Per germline, CDR1 SGHDN and CDR2 FVKESK. The CDR3 loop spans 14 amino acids. CDR3: CASSRQKPNYGYTF. The CDR3, as DNA: TGTGCCAGCAGCCGACAGAAGCCTAACTATGGCTACACCTTC.

V usage is TRBV20-1 and J usage is TRBJ2-3; D perhaps matches TRBD1 (5 bases). This CDR3 is built from 16 residues. Trimming left V 3 bases short and J 2 bases short, with 18 bases between. CDR1 and CDR2 from the germline V gene are DFQATT and SNEGSKA (reference sequence). Written as DNA, the CDR3 is TGCAGTGCTAGTGGCTCAGGGCGGAGCCACACAGATACGCAGTATTTT. This encodes CSASGSGRSHTDTQYF.

The chain is built from TRBV4-1 and TRBJ2-1; 11 bases agree with TRBD2. This CDR3 spans 17 amino acids. Per germline, CDR1 MGHRA and CDR2 YSYEKL. The V and J ends lost 0 bases and 7 bases, in that order; junction bases with no gene match: 8. As DNA, the CDR3 is TGCGCCAGCAGCCAAGATATAGCGGGAGGGATTAAGAATGAGCAGTTCTTC. Encoded protein: CASSQDIAGGIKNEQFF.

This rearrangement joins TRBV4-2 to TRBJ1-6, with TRBD1 as a possible D gene (6 bases). The CDR3 is made up of 19 amino acids. CDR1 and CDR2 (germline): LGHNA, YNFKEQ. Trimming took off 3 bases at V and 8 bases at J, with 26 bases between the two ends. CDR3 residues: CASSHLPGSGAYEDSPLHF. The CDR3 DNA follows: TGTGCCAGCAGCCATTTGCCGGGCTCAGGGGCTTACGAGGATTCACCCCTCCACTTT.

V is TRBV6-1 and J is TRBJ1-2; D might be TRBD1 (5 bases). Germline-derived CDR1 and CDR2 are MNHNS and SASEGT. The CDR3 length is 15 residues. The V end was cut by 2 bases, the J end by 1 base, with 11 bases between. CDR3 sequence: CASSERSGNNYGYTF. In nucleotides, the CDR3 is TGTGCCAGCAGTGAACGGTCAGGGAATAACTATGGCTACACCTTC.

This sequence joins TRBV21-1 and TRBJ2-7; the table's D call of TRBD1 was not tested on the DNA. TRBV21-1 is annotated as a pseudogene. The CDR3 is 13 amino acids. CDR3 DNA: TGTGCCAGCATGGGGGACAGAGACTACGAGCAGTACTTC. It yields the protein CASMGDRDYEQYF.

This clone has a count of ten or more. The chain recombines TRBV4-2 with TRBJ1-1; D might be TRBD1 (5 bases). Germline V lookup: CDR1 LGHNA, CDR2 YNFKEQ. V shed 0 bases and J shed 1 base, with 12 bases lying between them. This CDR3 contains 16 residues. This CDR3 is CASSQDPGQGNTEAFF. In DNA form, the CDR3 reads TGTGCCAGCAGCCAAGACCCAGGGCAGGGGAACACTGAAGCTTTCTTT.

The CDR3: CASSIVGTGLGDTQYF. The CDR3 nucleotides read TGTGCCAGTAGTATAGTAGGGACAGGGCTCGGAGATACGCAGTATTTT. This chain links TRBV19 with TRBJ2-3; 9 bases map to TRBD1. Germline values: CDR1 LNHDA, CDR2 SQIVND (reference sequence). The CDR3 contains 16 residues. V was clipped by 1 base and J by 5 bases; unmatched bases: 7. Combining the CDR3 with reference TRBV19 and TRBJ2-3 gives the whole variable domain DGGITQSPKYLFRKEGQNVTLSCEQNLNHDAMYWYRQDPGQGLRLIYYSQIVNDFQKGDIAEGYSVSREKKESFPLTVTSAQKNPTAFYLCASSIVGTGLGDTQYFGPGTRLTVL.

The V call is TRBV5-6, the J call TRBJ1-5; unclear D gene. CDR1 and CDR2 (germline): SGHDT, YYEEEE. The V end lost 2 bases, the J end lost 4 bases, and 19 bases lay between the germline ends. This CDR3 region has 17 residues. CDR3 nucleotide sequence: TGTGCCAGCAGCTTTTGGAGCTCGAACCGGAGGAATCAGCCCCAGCATTTT. Its protein is CASSFWSSNRRNQPQHF.

The rearrangement links TRBV6-2 or TRBV6-3 to TRBJ1-5; D gene ambiguous. Germline CDR1 MNHEY, CDR2 SVGEGT. V was clipped by 0 bases and J by 0 bases, with 6 bases between them. The CDR3 contains 15 residues. This CDR3 reads CASSYSRGSNQPQHF. CDR3 DNA: TGTGCCAGCAGTTACTCACGGGGTAGCAATCAGCCCCAGCATTTT.

V gene TRBV5-6 combines with J gene TRBJ2-7, with TRBD2 matching 9 bases. The germline gives CDR1 SGHDT, CDR2 YYEEEE. With V trimmed by 2 bases and J by 2 bases, 14 bases remained unmatched. The CDR3 has 18 amino acids. CDR3 sequence: CASSLRRISGSAAYEQYF. In DNA form, the CDR3 reads TGTGCCAGCAGCTTACGACGGATTAGCGGGAGTGCTGCCTACGAGCAGTACTTC.

This clone turned up a few times. The V and J genes are TRBV9 and TRBJ2-1, with TRBD1 matching 11 bases. CDR1 and CDR2 from the germline V gene are SGDLS and YYNGEE. The trim removed 4 bases at V and 7 bases at J, leaving 7 bases unmatched. The CDR3 has 15 amino acids. The CDR3: CASSSPGQGGNEQFF. CDR3 DNA: TGTGCCAGCAGCTCCCCGGGACAGGGGGGGAATGAGCAGTTCTTC. Full variable domain (missing parts from reference TRBV9 and TRBJ2-1): DSGVTQTPKHLITATGQRVTLRCSPRSGDLSVYWYQQSLDQGLQFLIQYYNGEERAKGNILERFSAQQFPDLHSELNLSSLELGDSALYFCASSSPGQGGNEQFFGPGTRLTVL.

This chain connects TRBV30 to TRBJ1-5, with D unresolved. Trimming shortened V by 0 bases and J by 7 bases, and 10 bases separated the two germline ends. The CDR3 is 13 residues long. Germline values: CDR1 GTSNPN, CDR2 SVGIG (reference sequence). The CDR3 loop is CAWSVSLSQPQHF. Here the CDR3 DNA reads TGTGCCTGGAGTGTATCCCTTTCGCAGCCCCAGCATTTT.

V usage is TRBV28 and J usage is TRBJ1-1; no definite D call. The germline gives CDR1 MDHEN, CDR2 SYDVKM. With 5 bases removed from V and 6 bases from J, the gap between germline ends came to 16 bases. The CDR3 extends over 14 amino acids. CDR3: CASSPTMWQAEAFF. CDR3 nucleotide sequence: TGTGCCAGCAGTCCTACGATGTGGCAGGCTGAAGCTTTCTTT. Complete variable domain (other parts from reference TRBV28 and TRBJ1-1): DVKVTQSSRYLVKRTGEKVFLECVQDMDHENMFWYRQDPGLGLRLIYFSYDVKMKEKGDIPEGYSVSREKKERFSLILESASTNQTSMYLCASSPTMWQAEAFFGQGTRLTVV.

A few counts support this clone. The chain has TRBV18 and TRBJ1-5; D uncertain. The V end was cut by 2 bases, the J end by 5 bases, with 4 bases between. This CDR3 comprises 12 residues. The germline V gene encodes CDR1 KGHSH and CDR2 LQKENI. CDR3 sequence (DNA): TGTGCCAGCTCACCATCGGATCAGCCCCAGCATTTT. This codes for CASSPSDQPQHF.